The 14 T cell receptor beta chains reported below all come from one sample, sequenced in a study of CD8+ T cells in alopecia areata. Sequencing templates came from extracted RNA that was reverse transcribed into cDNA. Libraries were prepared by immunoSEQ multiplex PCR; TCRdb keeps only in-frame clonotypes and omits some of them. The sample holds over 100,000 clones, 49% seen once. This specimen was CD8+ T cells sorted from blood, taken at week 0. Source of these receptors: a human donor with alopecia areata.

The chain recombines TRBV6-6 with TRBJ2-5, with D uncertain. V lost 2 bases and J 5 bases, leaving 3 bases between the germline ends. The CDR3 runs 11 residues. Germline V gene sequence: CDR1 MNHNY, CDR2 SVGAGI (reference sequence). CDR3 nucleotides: TGTGCCAGCAGTTACGAGGAGACCCAGTACTTC. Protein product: CASSYEETQYF.

CDR3 amino acids: CASSFSHGANTEAFF. The DNA for the CDR3 is TGTGCCAGCAGCTTCTCCCATGGGGCGAACACTGAAGCTTTCTTT. The chain is built from TRBV13 and TRBJ1-1; maybe TRBD1 (5 bases). Germline V CDR1 and CDR2: PRHDT, FYEKMQ (reference sequence). The length of the CDR3 is 15 residues. With 3 bases removed from V and 1 base from J, the gap between germline ends came to 12 bases. The whole variable domain, remainder taken from reference TRBV13 and TRBJ1-1, is AAGVIQSPRHLIKEKRETATLKCYPIPRHDTVYWYQQGPGQDPQFLISFYEKMQSDKGSIPDRFSAQQFSDYHSELNMSSLELGDSALYFCASSFSHGANTEAFFGQGTRLTVV.

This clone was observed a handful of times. The CDR3 spells CASAGTHSYEQYF. In DNA, the CDR3 is TGTGCCAGCGCCGGGACGCACTCCTACGAGCAGTACTTC. The chain is built from TRBV14 and TRBJ2-7; TRBD1 or TRBD2 may be the D gene (5 bases each). The germline V gene has CDR1 SGHDN and CDR2 FVKESK. CDR3 length: 13 amino acids. Trimming took 8 bases from V and 0 from J, leaving 11 bases between them.

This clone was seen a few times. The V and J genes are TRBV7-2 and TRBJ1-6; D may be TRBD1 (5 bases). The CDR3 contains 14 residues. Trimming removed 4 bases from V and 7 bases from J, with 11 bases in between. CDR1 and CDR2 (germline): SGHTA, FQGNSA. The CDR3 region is CASSWGPLNSPLHF. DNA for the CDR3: TGTGCCAGCAGCTGGGGCCCTCTCAATTCACCCCTCCACTTT.

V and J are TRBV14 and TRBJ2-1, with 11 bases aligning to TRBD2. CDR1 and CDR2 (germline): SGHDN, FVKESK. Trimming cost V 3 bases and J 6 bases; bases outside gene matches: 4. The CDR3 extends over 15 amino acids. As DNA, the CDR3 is TGTGCCAGCAGCCAGACTAGCGGGGAGGGCAATGAGCAGTTCTTC. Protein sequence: CASSQTSGEGNEQFF.

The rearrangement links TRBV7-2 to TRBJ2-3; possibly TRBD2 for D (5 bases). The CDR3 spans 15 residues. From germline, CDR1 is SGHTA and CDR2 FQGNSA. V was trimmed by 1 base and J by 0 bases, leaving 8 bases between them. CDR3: CASSLGLTSTDTQYF. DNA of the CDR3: TGTGCCAGCAGCTTAGGACTAACTAGCACAGATACGCAGTATTTT.

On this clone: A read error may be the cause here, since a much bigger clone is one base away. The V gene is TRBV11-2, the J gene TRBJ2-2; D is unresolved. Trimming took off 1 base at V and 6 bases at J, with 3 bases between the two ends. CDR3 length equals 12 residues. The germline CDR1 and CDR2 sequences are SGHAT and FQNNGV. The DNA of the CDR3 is TGTGCCAGCAGCTTAGGAGCCGGGGAGCTGTTTTTT. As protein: CASSLGAGELFF.

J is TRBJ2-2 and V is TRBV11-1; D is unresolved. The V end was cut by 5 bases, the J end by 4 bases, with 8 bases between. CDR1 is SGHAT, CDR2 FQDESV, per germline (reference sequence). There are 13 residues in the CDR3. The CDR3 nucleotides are TGTGCCAGCAGCCAACCCGGCACCGGGGAGCTGTTTTTT. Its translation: CASSQPGTGELFF.

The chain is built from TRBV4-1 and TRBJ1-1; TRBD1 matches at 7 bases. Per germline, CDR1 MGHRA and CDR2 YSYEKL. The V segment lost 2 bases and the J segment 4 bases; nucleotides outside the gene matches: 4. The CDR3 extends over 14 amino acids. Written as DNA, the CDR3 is TGCGCCAGCAGCCAACCGACAGGGTTCACTGAAGCTTTCTTT. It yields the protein CASSQPTGFTEAFF.

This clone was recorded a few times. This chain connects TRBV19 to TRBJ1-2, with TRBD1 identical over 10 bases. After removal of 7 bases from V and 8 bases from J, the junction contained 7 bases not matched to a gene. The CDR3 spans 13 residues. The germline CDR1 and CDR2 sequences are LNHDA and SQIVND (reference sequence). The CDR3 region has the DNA TGTGCCAGTACCCTGGGACAGGGGCACGGCTACACCTTC. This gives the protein CASTLGQGHGYTF.

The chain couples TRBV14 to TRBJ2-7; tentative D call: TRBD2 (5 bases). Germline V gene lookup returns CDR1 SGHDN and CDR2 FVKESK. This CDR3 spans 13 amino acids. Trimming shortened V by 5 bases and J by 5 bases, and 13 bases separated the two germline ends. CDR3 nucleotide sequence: TGTGCCAGCAGCTCTTGGACCGGGGACGAGCAGTACTTC. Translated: CASSSWTGDEQYF.

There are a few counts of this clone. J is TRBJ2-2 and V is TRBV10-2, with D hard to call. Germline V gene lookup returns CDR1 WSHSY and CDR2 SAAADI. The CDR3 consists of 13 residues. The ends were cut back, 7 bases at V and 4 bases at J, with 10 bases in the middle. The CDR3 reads CASNLLGTGELFF. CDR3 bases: TGCGCCAGCAACCTCCTGGGCACCGGGGAGCTGTTTTTT.

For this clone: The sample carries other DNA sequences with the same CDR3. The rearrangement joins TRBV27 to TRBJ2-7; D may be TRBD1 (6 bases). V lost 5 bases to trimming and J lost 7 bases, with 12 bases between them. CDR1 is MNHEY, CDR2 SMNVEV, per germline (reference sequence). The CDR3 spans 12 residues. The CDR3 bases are TGTGCCAGCAGTGCAACAGGGTATGAGCAGTACTTC. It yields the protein CASSATGYEQYF.

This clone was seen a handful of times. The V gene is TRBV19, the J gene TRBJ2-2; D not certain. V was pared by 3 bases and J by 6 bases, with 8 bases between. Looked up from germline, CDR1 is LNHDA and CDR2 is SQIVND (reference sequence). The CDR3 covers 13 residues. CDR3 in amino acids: CASSIVFPGELFF. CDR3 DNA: TGTGCCAGTAGTATCGTATTCCCCGGGGAGCTGTTTTTT.